The 4 T cell receptor beta chains given below trace back to one sample, sequenced in a study of T-cell memory formation after mild COVID-19. TCRdb ran MiXCR on the 5' RACE reads and lists one entry per CDR3 protein. The table records about 150,000 distinct CDR3 sequences, 6% to 7% of them present only once. The material sequenced was PBMCs or a T cell subset sorted from them (not recorded which). Receptors were obtained from an adult woman who had mild COVID-19 (a few samples of this study predate the infection). Cell type and time point are not known.

This chain joins TRBV7-2 and TRBJ2-2, with TRBD2 matching 9 bases. The V gene end was trimmed by 3 bases and the J gene end by 7 bases; junction bases not matched to a gene: 6. Germline values: CDR1 SGHTA, CDR2 FQGNSA. The CDR3 runs 15 residues. The CDR3 DNA reads as TGTGCCAGCAGCTTGGGACTAGCCGGGGGCGGGGAGCTGTTTTTT. Amino acids: CASSLGLAGGGELFF.

Points on this clonotype: Since a much larger clone is just one base distant, this may be a read error. The chain combines TRBV29-1 with TRBJ2-3, with D perhaps TRBD1 (5 bases). V was cut by 4 bases and J by 5 bases, with 16 bases left in between. The germline V gene has CDR1 SQVTM and CDR2 ANQGSEA. This CDR3 comprises 14 residues. CDR3 protein: CSVVRGLHRDTQYF. The CDR3 DNA sequence: TGCAGCGTTGTTAGGGGTCTGCACAGAGATACGCAGTATTTT.

In this sample, this clonotype turned up a few times. The chain employs TRBV6-6 and TRBJ2-2, with 9 bases fitting TRBD1. Germline loops: CDR1 MNHNY, CDR2 SVGAGI (reference sequence). V lost 5 bases to trimming and J lost 6 bases; unmatched junction nucleotides: 4. The CDR3 is 14 amino acids. CDR3: CASSRDREAGELFF. The CDR3 DNA is TGTGCCAGCAGTCGGGACAGGGAGGCCGGGGAGCTGTTTTTT.

This clonotype appeared a single time. The chain uses TRBV6-5 and TRBJ1-1; 10 nucleotides match TRBD1. CDR3 size: 15 residues. V lost 7 bases, J lost 5 bases, and 10 bases stayed unmatched. Germline assignment: CDR1 MNHEY and CDR2 SVGAGI. The CDR3 protein is CASTGGQGRLTEAFF. The CDR3 coding sequence is TGTGCCAGCACCGGGGGACAGGGGAGGTTAACTGAAGCTTTCTTT.